Listed below are T cell receptor beta chains from one sample, sequenced in a study of cytomegalovirus exposure and HLA in healthy donors. Repertoires were generated with immunoSEQ multiplex PCR, while TCRdb's copy carries only in-frame clones and drops some. Here the sample spans some 150,000 clones, approximately 94% being singletons. Sample: PBMCs. The receptors shown here come from a man in his late teens or twenties in good health and CMV-seropositive. The CDR3 runs from the conserved cysteine through the conserved F or W. The order of the fields is D gene, clone size, V gene, J gene, CDR3 DNA, CDR3 protein. The D gene is left open where the match is weak. The listing skips clone size in some rows; elsewhere it reads once, few, many or a size class.

TRBD2	NA	TRBV27	TRBJ2-2	TGTGCCAGCAGTTTCGTCCTAGCGGGAGGGGGTAACACCGGGGAGCTGTTTTTT	CASSFVLAGGGNTGELFF
NA	NA	TRBV2	TRBJ2-3	TGTGCCAGCACGGTCCTCACAGATACGCAGTATTTT	CASTVLTDTQYF
TRBD1	once	TRBV2	TRBJ2-7	TGTGCCAGCAGTGAAGGGGAGACAGGGATTACCTACTCCTACGAGCAGTACTTC	CASSEGETGITYSYEQYF
NA	NA	TRBV7-2	TRBJ1-2	TGTGCCAGCAGCTTAAGGGGGTCCTATGGCTACACCTTC	CASSLRGSYGYTF
TRBD1	NA	TRBV5-1	TRBJ2-7	TGCGCCAGCAGGGACCCACCGGGACAGGGGGCATTCGAGCAGTACTTC	CASRDPPGQGAFEQYF
NA	NA	TRBV6-1	TRBJ2-7	TGTGCCAGCATGGGGGGTTTGAGGGAGCAGTACTTC	CASMGGLREQYF
NA	once	TRBV5-1	TRBJ2-3	TGCGCCAGCAGCAGGTTCGGACTTTCGTCCCCTAGATTCGCAGATACGCAGTATTTT	CASSRFGLSSPRFADTQYF
NA	NA	TRBV5-4	TRBJ2-7	TGTGCCAGCAGCCAGGACACAGACTACGAGCAGTACTTC	CASSQDTDYEQYF
TRBD1	NA	TRBV2	TRBJ1-1	TGTGCCAGCGGACAAAACAGGGGGCTATCTGAAGCTTTCTTT	CASGQNRGLSEAFF
NA	NA	TRBV5-8	TRBJ2-1	TGTGCCAGCAGCGTGTTTTCGGGGGATGAGCAGTTCTTC	CASSVFSGDEQFF
NA	NA	TRBV2	TRBJ2-2	TGTGCCAGCAGTGAAACGGGAGAGACCGGGGAGCTGTTTTTT	CASSETGETGELFF
NA	NA	TRBV4-1	TRBJ1-4	TGCGCCAGCAGCCAAGGGGGGGGCTTAGGTCCTATTTATGAAAAACTGTTTTTT	CASSQGGGLGPIYEKLFF
NA	NA	TRBV5-3	TRBJ2-7	TGTGCCAGAAGCCCCCGGGGGTGGCAGTACTTC	CARSPRGWQYF
TRBD1	NA	TRBV5-1	TRBJ2-7	TGCGCCAGCAGCTTCGGGACAGGGGGCTACGAGCAGTACTTC	CASSFGTGGYEQYF
TRBD1	NA	TRBV27	TRBJ1-2	TGTGCCAGCAGTCAGAGACAGGGAAGGAGCTACACCTTC	CASSQRQGRSYTF
NA	NA	TRBV9	TRBJ2-1	TGTGCCAGCAGCGTAGTAGGGGGAGGGTACAATGAGCAGTTCTTC	CASSVVGGGYNEQFF
TRBD2	NA	TRBV5-1	TRBJ2-1	TGCGCCAGCAGCTTGGTTGCTAGCGGTCCAACGAATGAGCAGTTCTTC	CASSLVASGPTNEQFF
TRBD2	NA	TRBV27	TRBJ2-7	TGTGCCAGCAGCCAGACGGGAGGGAAATACGAGCAGTACTTC	CASSQTGGKYEQYF
NA	NA	TRBV9	TRBJ1-1	TGTGCCAGCAGCGTAGTAGAGAAGAACACTGAAGCTTTCTTT	CASSVVEKNTEAFF
TRBD1	once	TRBV7-7	TRBJ2-2	TGTGCCAGCAGCCCCGACAGGGGGCTGGCCGGGGAGCTGTTTTTT	CASSPDRGLAGELFF
TRBD2	NA	TRBV5-6	TRBJ2-1	TGTGCCAGCAATGAGGTGACTAGCGGGAGTTTAAATGAGCAGTTCTTC	CASNEVTSGSLNEQFF
TRBD2	NA	TRBV28	TRBJ2-2	TGTGCCAGCAGTTTTGGGGGGGTCACCGGGGAGCTGTTTTTT	CASSFGGVTGELFF
TRBD1	few	TRBV6-6	TRBJ1-5	TGTGCCAGCAGTCCCCGGACAGGGGCAAATCAGCCCCAGCATTTT	CASSPRTGANQPQHF
TRBD1	NA	TRBV15	TRBJ1-2	TGTGCCACCAGCAGAGAGGGGACAGACTTATATGGCTACACCTTC	CATSREGTDLYGYTF
NA	NA	TRBV5-1	TRBJ2-7	TGCGCCAGCAGCCCCGGCCGGGGTATAAGGATCTACGAGCAGTACTTC	CASSPGRGIRIYEQYF
TRBD2	NA	TRBV19	TRBJ2-7	TGTGCCACCACTAGCGGGAGCTACGAGCAGTACTTC	CATTSGSYEQYF
TRBD1	NA	TRBV5-1	TRBJ2-5	TGCGCCAGCTCCGGACAGGGTGTTATGCAGACCCAGTACTTC	CASSGQGVMQTQYF
TRBD2	NA	TRBV27	TRBJ2-7	TGTGCCAGCAGTTTAAGCCGGGAGGGCCTATACGAGCAGTACTTC	CASSLSREGLYEQYF
NA	NA	TRBV25-1	TRBJ2-7	TGTGCCAGCAGTCCGCTAGCGAGCCACGAGCAGTACTTC	CASSPLASHEQYF
TRBD1	NA	TRBV6-1	TRBJ1-2	TGTGCCAGCAGTGGGACAGGCGCTAACTATGGCTACACCTTC	CASSGTGANYGYTF
NA	NA	TRBV18	TRBJ2-3	TGTGCCAGCTCCAGCGGGAGCACAGATACGCAGTATTTT	CASSSGSTDTQYF
NA	NA	TRBV15	TRBJ1-2	TGTGCCACCAGCAGAGATGGGGCAGGGACTATATATGGCTACACCTTC	CATSRDGAGTIYGYTF
TRBD2	NA	TRBV28	TRBJ2-1	TGTGCCAGCAGCCTCGGGAGGTCGCACAATGAGCAGTTCTTC	CASSLGRSHNEQFF
TRBD2	NA	TRBV29-1	TRBJ2-3	TGCAGCGTCCGTCGGACTAGCGGGAGTGCTGATACGCAGTATTTT	CSVRRTSGSADTQYF
NA	NA	TRBV28	TRBJ2-7	TGTGCCAGCACTGATTTCGGGGAGCTAGGGCCCTACGAGCAGTACTTC	CASTDFGELGPYEQYF
TRBD2	NA	TRBV5-1	TRBJ2-5	TGCGCCAGCAGCTTGGGGCGAGCGGGAGGTAGTGAGACCCAGTACTTC	CASSLGRAGGSETQYF
NA	NA	TRBV6-1	TRBJ1-2	TGTGCCAGCAGTGGGGCCTCAGGGGAAGCGGATGGCTACACCTTC	CASSGASGEADGYTF
NA	NA	TRBV9	TRBJ2-2	TGTGCCAGCAGCGTTACCGGGACACGCACCGGGGAGCTGTTTTTT	CASSVTGTRTGELFF
NA	NA	TRBV19	TRBJ1-6	TGTGCCAGTAGTATCCAGGGATTCTATAATTCACCCCTCCACTTT	CASSIQGFYNSPLHF
NA	NA	TRBV29-1	TRBJ2-5	TGCAGCGTTGAAGGAATAAGGGACATCAGCTTGGGGGAGACCCAGTACTTC	CSVEGIRDISLGETQYF